This TCR beta chain was obtained from a study of T-cell reconstitution after alpha-beta-depleted transplantation in children (dated by TCRdb to 2015 to 2016). Looking at the study overall: Using TCR repertoire profiling, the study followed T-cell immune reconstitution in a quantitative way in children after TCRalphabeta/CD19-depleted allogeneic hematopoietic cell transplantation.

In its sample, this clonotype was seen a few times. Its antigen is not yet known. No base qualities exist here, and no much larger clone lies one base off it. The germline V gene sets CDR1 to SQVTM and CDR2 to ANQGSEA. The CDR3 covers 14 residues, taking in both the cysteine and the phenylalanine. The kept DNA is CDR3 alone, 42 bases in frame from the first base. Trimming accounts for 7 bases at V and 3 bases at J, while the number of junction bases matched to no gene is 10. The method behind the library was PCR. For sequencing, an Illumina HiSeq 2500 was employed. Molecular barcoding was employed in the preparation of TCR libraries, with unique molecular identifiers being used to normalize TCRbeta repertoire quantification. Using fastp at Q25 and MiXCR, TCRdb reprocessed the public reads and kept productive beta chains. Rows merge per CDR3 protein into single entries with the most common DNA and genes. The table for this sample lists around 370,000 distinct CDR3 sequences; approximately 10% of them were counted only once. Jointly, the top ten make up around 2.4% of the sample.

The TCR sequence derives from a human donor who donated a stem cell graft to a child with acute lymphoblastic leukemia. This sequence uses TRBV29-1 and TRBJ2-3; 7 bases in between match TRBD2. This sample comprised PBMCs from the stem cell graft donor, obtained from the stem cell graft. The sequence in DNA is TGCAGCGCGCGGGGGATGGTCGGGACAGATACGCAGTATTTT. Its protein product is CSARGMVGTDTQYF.